What follows are 13 T cell receptor beta chains derived from one specimen sequenced in a study of blood T cell repertoires in COVID-19 (dated by TCRdb to about 2020). Libraries were made using the immunoSEQ multiplex PCR assay. The table was pulled from immuneACCESS by TCRdb, which kept in-frame rearrangements only. Such tables lose some clones; where checked, under half of the loss comes from unresolved V genes, and the rest has no known cause. The sample profile shows about 53,000 clones; 65% to 90% of them were found once. Of the sample, about 20% is held by the ten largest clones. The sequencing sample was made of peripheral blood. These receptors originate from a woman older than 75 with COVID-19, enrolled during active disease.

On this clone: A read error may produce the germline difference seen at one junction end. The chain recombines TRBV11-3 with TRBJ2-7, with D perhaps TRBD1 (5 bases). The CDR3 contains 9 residues. CDR1 SGHNT and CDR2 YENEEA come from the germline V gene. CDR3 coding DNA: TGTGCCAGCAGCTTGGGGCCCCGCTTC. Translated, it gives CASSLGPRF.

V usage is TRBV6-2 or TRBV6-3 and J usage is TRBJ2-5; 11 nucleotides line up with TRBD2. The CDR3 contains 17 residues. J was trimmed by 2 bases and V by 5 bases; bases with no gene match: 10. Germline values: CDR1 MNHEY, CDR2 SVGEGT. As DNA, the CDR3 is TGTGCCAGCAGTAGGGGACTAGCGGAGCCCCGTCAAGAGACCCAGTACTTC. Translating gives CASSRGLAEPRQETQYF.

The J gene is TRBJ2-7, the V gene TRBV6-5; 12 bases agree with TRBD2. The CDR3 covers 15 residues. Germline CDR1 reads MNHEY; CDR2 reads SVGAGI. After removal of 6 bases from V and 2 bases from J, the junction contained 5 bases not matched to a gene. CDR3 loop: CASSSGLAGPYEQYF. For the CDR3, the DNA is TGTGCCAGCAGCTCCGGACTAGCGGGACCCTACGAGCAGTACTTC.

The genes are TRBV7-8 and TRBJ2-3, with 7 bases fitting TRBD1. CDR1 SGHVS and CDR2 FQNEAQ come from the germline V gene. V lost 4 bases and J lost 6; bases outside the gene matches: 10. This CDR3 contains 15 residues. CDR3: CASSSHRQGRDTQYF. The DNA of the CDR3 is TGTGCCAGCAGCTCCCATAGACAGGGCCGTGATACGCAGTATTTT.

The rearrangement links TRBV19 to TRBJ2-6; TRBD1 matches at 9 bases. J was trimmed by 0 bases and V by 5 bases; bases with no gene match: 8. The germline CDR1 and CDR2 sequences are LNHDA and SQIVND (reference sequence). This CDR3 has 18 amino acids. CDR3 sequence (DNA): TGTGCCAGTAGTGTGACAGGGGGAGGGTCCTCTGGGGCCAACGTCCTGACTTTC. It is translated as CASSVTGGGSSGANVLTF.

The chain employs TRBV29-1 and TRBJ2-7; D may be TRBD1 (5 bases). Trimming shortened V by 6 bases and J by 4 bases, and 10 bases separated the two germline ends. Germline values: CDR1 SQVTM, CDR2 ANQGSEA. CDR3 length: 11 amino acids. This chain's CDR3 is CSVQGTYEQYF. DNA of the CDR3: TGCAGCGTCCAGGGTACGTACGAGCAGTACTTC.

The chain recombines TRBV3-1 (or the pseudogene TRBV3-2) with TRBJ2-1, with TRBD1 matching over 11 bases. CDR3 size: 15 residues. The trim removed 4 bases at V and 6 bases at J, leaving 5 bases unmatched. Germline assignment: CDR1 LGHDT and CDR2 YNNKEL (reference sequence). The CDR3, as DNA: TGTGCCAGCAGCCGGGGACAGGGGGGGGCCAATGAGCAGTTCTTC. Amino acids: CASSRGQGGANEQFF.

This clone was detected only a few times. The rearrangement uses TRBV19 and TRBJ2-1; TRBD2 agrees at 14 bases. This CDR3 is built from 18 residues. From germline, CDR1 is LNHDA and CDR2 SQIVND (reference sequence). J lost 8 bases, V lost 0 bases, and 9 bases had no gene match. The CDR3 nucleotides read TGTGCCAGTAGTATAGACTTCGGGACTAGCGGGAGAATGTATGAGCAGTTCTTC. It encodes CASSIDFGTSGRMYEQFF.

This sequence joins TRBV9 and TRBJ2-1; D not resolved. This CDR3 comprises 15 residues. Germline-derived CDR1 and CDR2 are SGDLS and YYNGEE. V lost 2 bases and J 0 bases, leaving 9 bases between the germline ends. The CDR3 nucleotides are TGTGCCAGCAGCGTCCAAGCGAGCTCCTACAATGAGCAGTTCTTC. Translation gives CASSVQASSYNEQFF.

The genes are TRBV29-1 and TRBJ1-2; 7 bases are shared with TRBD1. The junction had 4 bases not matched to a gene; V was cut back by 3 bases and J by 3 bases. The CDR3 runs 13 residues. Germline V gene lookup returns CDR1 SQVTM and CDR2 ANQGSEA. The CDR3: CSVDAQGDYGYTF. The CDR3 DNA reads TGCAGCGTTGACGCCCAGGGGGACTATGGCTACACCTTC.

The V and J genes are TRBV6-6 and TRBJ2-5; 11 nucleotides align to TRBD2. Germline CDR1 is MNHNY and CDR2 is SVGAGI (reference sequence). The CDR3 contains 16 residues. Germline trimming cut 4 bases from V and 3 bases from J; bases unmatched to any gene: 7. The CDR3 region has the DNA TGTGCCAGCAGTTTCCTTAGCGGGAGGGAGGAAGAGACCCAGTACTTC. It encodes CASSFLSGREEETQYF.

V usage is TRBV7-3 and J usage is TRBJ2-3; 8 bases align to TRBD2. CDR3 length: 15 residues. Germline CDR1 and CDR2: SGHTA and FQGTGA. The trim removed 5 bases at V and 5 bases at J, leaving 9 bases unmatched. CDR3 sequence: CASSRQRELVDTQYF. The CDR3 bases are TGTGCCAGCAGCCGACAGCGGGAGTTGGTAGATACGCAGTATTTT.

CDR3 in DNA: TGTGCCAGCTCACCCCAGGCGCACGAGAACACTGAAGCTTTCTTT. This encodes CASSPQAHENTEAFF. This chain links TRBV18 with TRBJ1-1; D is ambiguous. This CDR3 has 15 residues. CDR1 and CDR2 (germline): KGHSH, LQKENI. Trimming removed 3 bases at V and 1 base at J, with 12 bases between.